This T cell receptor (beta chain) was recovered during a study of blood T cells in healthy people across ages. Regarding the study as a whole: Without sorted subsets, naive and antigen-experienced compartments could not be conclusively compared.

Germline values: CDR1 DFQATT, CDR2 SNEGSKA (reference sequence). The CDR3 sequence is 15 residues long. V gave up 1 base and J gave up 1 base, with 12 bases separating them. Healthy individuals of Caucasian origin from Russia, aged roughly 6 to 95, served as donors. A J-beta primer mix and a sample-barcoded 5' primer were used in a second PCR of roughly 6 to 11 cycles. One entry per CDR3 protein results from TCRdb running MiXCR on the 5' RACE reads. The sample has roughly 800,000 distinct CDR3 sequences, 55% to 75% seen once. Points on this clonotype: Its antigen is not identified.

The rearrangement links TRBV20-1 to TRBJ2-3; tentatively, D is TRBD2 (7 bases). The source is a young man in good health. The sequencing input was blood. The CDR3: CSARGGGQGTDTQYF. In DNA, the CDR3 is TGCAGTGCTAGAGGCGGGGGACAAGGCACAGATACGCAGTATTTT.